This record looks at one T cell receptor beta chain sequence and its context. The entry originates in a study of T cell changes during pregnancy in multiple sclerosis. Data came from immunoSEQ multiplex PCR; TCRdb stores just in-frame clones and leaves some out. The sample has approximately 45,000 clones; 80% to 95% are singletons. The sequenced sample was CD8+ T cells from peripheral blood mononuclear cells, obtained in the second trimester of pregnancy. The source of this sequence is a female donor with multiple sclerosis, enrolled in a pregnancy study.

CDR3 sequence reads: CASSSTLVNQPQHF. The CDR3 DNA reads TGTGCCAGTAGTTCTACTCTGGTCAATCAGCCCCAGCATTTT. This chain connects TRBV19 to TRBJ1-5; the D is unclear. With 5 bases removed from V and 3 bases from J, the gap between germline ends came to 11 bases. Per the germline V gene, CDR1 is LNHDA and CDR2 is SQIVND (reference sequence). The CDR3 is 14 residues long.